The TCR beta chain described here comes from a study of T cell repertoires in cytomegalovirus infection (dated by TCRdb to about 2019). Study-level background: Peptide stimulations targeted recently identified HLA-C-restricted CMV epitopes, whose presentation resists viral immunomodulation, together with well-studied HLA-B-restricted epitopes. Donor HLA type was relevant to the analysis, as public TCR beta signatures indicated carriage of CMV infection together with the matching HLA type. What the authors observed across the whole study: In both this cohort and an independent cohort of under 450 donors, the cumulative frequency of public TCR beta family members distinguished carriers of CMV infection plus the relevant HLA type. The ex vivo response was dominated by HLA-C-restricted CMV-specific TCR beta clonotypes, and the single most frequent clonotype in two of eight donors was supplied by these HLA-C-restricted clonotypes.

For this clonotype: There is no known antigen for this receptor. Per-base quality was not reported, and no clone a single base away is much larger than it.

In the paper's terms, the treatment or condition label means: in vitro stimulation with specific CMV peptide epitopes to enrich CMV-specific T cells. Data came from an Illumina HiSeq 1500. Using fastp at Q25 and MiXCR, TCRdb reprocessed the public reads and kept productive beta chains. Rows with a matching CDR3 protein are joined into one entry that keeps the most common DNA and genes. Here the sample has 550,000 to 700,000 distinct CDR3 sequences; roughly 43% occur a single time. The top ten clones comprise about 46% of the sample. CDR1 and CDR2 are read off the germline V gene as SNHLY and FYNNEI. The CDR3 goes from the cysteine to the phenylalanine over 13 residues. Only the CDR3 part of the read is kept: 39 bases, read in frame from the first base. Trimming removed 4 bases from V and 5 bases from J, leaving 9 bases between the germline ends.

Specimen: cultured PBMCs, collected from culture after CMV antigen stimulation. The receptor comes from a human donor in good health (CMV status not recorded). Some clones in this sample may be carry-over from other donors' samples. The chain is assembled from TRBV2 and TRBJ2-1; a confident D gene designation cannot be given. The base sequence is TGTGCCAGCAGTGCCGATTGGAACAATGAGCAGTTCTTC. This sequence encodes CASSADWNNEQFF.